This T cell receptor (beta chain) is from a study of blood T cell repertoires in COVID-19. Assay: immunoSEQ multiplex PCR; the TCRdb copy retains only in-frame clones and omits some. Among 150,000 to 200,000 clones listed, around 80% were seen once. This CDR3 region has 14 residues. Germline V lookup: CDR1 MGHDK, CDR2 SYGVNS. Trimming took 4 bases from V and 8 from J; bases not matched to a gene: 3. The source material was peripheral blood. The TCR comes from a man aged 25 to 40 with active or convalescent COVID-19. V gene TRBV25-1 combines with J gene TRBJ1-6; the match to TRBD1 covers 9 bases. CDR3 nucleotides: TGTGCCAGCAGTGCACAGGGGGCGCATTCACCCCTCCACTTT. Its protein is CASSAQGAHSPLHF.